This T cell receptor (beta chain) came from a study of CD8 T cells in ankylosing spondylitis (TCRdb year 2017). Regarding the research as a whole: To find TCR variants linked to disease, the study profiled T cell receptor beta repertoires in ankylosing spondylitis patients and healthy donors. The whole study cohort included 90 to 120 healthy donors and over 20 ankylosing spondylitis patients. Peripheral blood was sampled, and synovial fluid was additionally collected from ankylosing spondylitis patients. General study outcomes and caveats: A TCR beta motif made up of eight or nine highly homologous amino acid variants appeared to be characteristic of blood from ankylosing spondylitis patients. The disease-linked clones were reported to be significantly enriched in matched synovial fluid samples from ankylosing spondylitis patients. The disease-linked clones showed a CD8+ phenotype and occurred at relatively low frequencies in peripheral blood. Some motif variants were previously reported in synovial fluid and blood of reactive arthritis patients, suggesting common disease-initiation mechanisms.

These reads were obtained on an Illumina HiSeq 2500. Quantitative 5'-RACE with molecular barcodes was the method used to prepare the TCR beta libraries. For the original study's pipeline: Disease-linked TCR variants were identified with a new computational method built on a probabilistic model of VDJ rearrangement. The raw public reads went through TCRdb reprocessing: fastp at Q25, MiXCR clone calling, in-frame beta chains kept. Identical CDR3 proteins give one entry, which carries the most common genes and DNA. These V and J calls are TCRdb output, not the study's own analysis. The sample records approximately 130,000 distinct CDR3 sequences, around 10% of which are singletons. The top ten clonotypes cover around 4.1% of the sample. This clonotype appeared many times. Its antigen has not been determined. Base qualities are not recorded, but no much larger clone differs from it by a single base. Inclusive of the bounding cysteine and phenylalanine, the CDR3 is 14 residues long. The CDR3 DNA has 42 bases and is translated from base 1. Looking up the germline V gene (reference sequence) yields CDR1 DFQATT and CDR2 SNEGSKA. For this chain, trimming is 6 bases at the V end and 0 bases at the J end, and the number of junction bases without a gene match is 8.

This receptor was obtained from a female donor with ankylosing spondylitis or in good health (not recorded which). The chain uses TRBV20-1 and TRBJ2-7, and TRBD2 matches 7 of the central bases. What was sequenced was blood, either unsorted or a sorted T cell fraction (not recorded which). CDR3 region: CSALRGGSSYEQYF. The nucleotide sequence is TGCAGTGCCCTTCGCGGCGGGAGCTCCTACGAGCAGTACTTC.